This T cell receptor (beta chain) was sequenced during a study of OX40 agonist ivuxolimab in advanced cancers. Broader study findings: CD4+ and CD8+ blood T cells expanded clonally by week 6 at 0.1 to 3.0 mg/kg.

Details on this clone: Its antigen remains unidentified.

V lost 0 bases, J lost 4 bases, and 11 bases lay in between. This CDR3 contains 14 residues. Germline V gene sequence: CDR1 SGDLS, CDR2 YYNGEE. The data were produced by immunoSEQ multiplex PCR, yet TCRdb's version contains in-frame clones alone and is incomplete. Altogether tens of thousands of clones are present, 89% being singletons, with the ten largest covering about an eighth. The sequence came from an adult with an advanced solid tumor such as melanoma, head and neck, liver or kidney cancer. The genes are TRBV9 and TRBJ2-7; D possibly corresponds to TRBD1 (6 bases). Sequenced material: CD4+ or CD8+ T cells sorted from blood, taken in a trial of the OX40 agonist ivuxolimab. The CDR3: CASSVAPGEYEQYF. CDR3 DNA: TGTGCCAGCAGCGTAGCGCCAGGGGAGTACGAGCAGTACTTC.